Here is one T cell receptor beta chain with its context. Its antigen is unknown. This sample was included in a study of T cell responses to AZD1222 COVID-19 vaccine. Overall study results and limits: Elevations in Spike-specific TCR breadth and depth followed administration of two AZD1222 doses. Close to half of spike-specific TCRs reportedly recognize unmutated variant regions.

Trimming removed 2 bases from V and 12 bases from J, with 17 bases in between. The CDR3 runs 14 residues. CDR1 is LGHNA and CDR2 is YSLEER in the germline V gene. Assay used: immunoSEQ multiplex PCR; TCRdb lists only in-frame clones, some missing. The sample holds about 82,000 clones, over 90% seen once. The V gene is TRBV4-3, the J gene TRBJ2-1; tentatively, D is TRBD1 (5 bases). This sample comprised peripheral blood, obtained on day 0 of AZD1222 vaccination. The sequence was obtained from an adult in good health. The CDR3 here is CASSQQGLPWGQFF. The CDR3 nucleotides read TGCGCCAGCAGCCAACAGGGCCTCCCTTGGGGGCAGTTCTTC.